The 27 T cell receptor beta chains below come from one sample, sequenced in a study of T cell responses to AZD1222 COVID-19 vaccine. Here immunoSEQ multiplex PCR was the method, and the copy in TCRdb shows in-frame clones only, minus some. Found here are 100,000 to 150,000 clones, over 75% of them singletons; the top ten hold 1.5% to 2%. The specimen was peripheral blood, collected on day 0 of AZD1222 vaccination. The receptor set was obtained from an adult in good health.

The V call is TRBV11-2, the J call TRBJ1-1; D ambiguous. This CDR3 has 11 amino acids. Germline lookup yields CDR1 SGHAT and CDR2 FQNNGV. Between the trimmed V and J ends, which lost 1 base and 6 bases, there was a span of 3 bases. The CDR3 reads CASSLAAEAFF. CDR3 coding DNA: TGTGCCAGCAGCTTAGCCGCTGAAGCTTTCTTT.

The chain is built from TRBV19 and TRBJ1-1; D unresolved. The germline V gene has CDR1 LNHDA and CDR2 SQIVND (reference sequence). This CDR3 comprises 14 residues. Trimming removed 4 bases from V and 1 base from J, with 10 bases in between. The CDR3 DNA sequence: TGTGCCAGTAGTAAAAGTTGGGGGAACACTGAAGCTTTCTTT. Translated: CASSKSWGNTEAFF.

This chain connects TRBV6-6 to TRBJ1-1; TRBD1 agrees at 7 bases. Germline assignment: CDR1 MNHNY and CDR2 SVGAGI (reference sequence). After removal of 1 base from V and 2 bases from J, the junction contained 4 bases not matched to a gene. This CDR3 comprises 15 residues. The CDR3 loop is CASSYLQGLNTEAFF. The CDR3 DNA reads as TGTGCCAGCAGTTACTTACAGGGGTTAAACACTGAAGCTTTCTTT.

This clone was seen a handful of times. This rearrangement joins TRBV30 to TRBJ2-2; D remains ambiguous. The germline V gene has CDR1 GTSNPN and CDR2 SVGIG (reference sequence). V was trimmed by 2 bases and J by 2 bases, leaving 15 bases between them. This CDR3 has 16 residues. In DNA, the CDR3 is TGTGCCTGGAGTTCCCGTGTACGGCACAACACCGGGGAGCTGTTTTTT. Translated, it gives CAWSSRVRHNTGELFF. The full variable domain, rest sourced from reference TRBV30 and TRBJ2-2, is SQTIHQWPATLVQPVGSPLSLECTVEGTSNPNLYWYRQAAGRGLQLLFYSVGIGQISSEVPQNLSASRPQDRQFILSSKKLLLSDSGFYLCAWSSRVRHNTGELFFGEGSRLTVL.

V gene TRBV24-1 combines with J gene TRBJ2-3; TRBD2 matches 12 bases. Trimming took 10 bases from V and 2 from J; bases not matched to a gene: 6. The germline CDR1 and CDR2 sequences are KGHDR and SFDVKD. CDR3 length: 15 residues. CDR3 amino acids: CATSGLAGSTDTQYF. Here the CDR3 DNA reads TGTGCCACTTCTGGACTAGCGGGATCCACAGATACGCAGTATTTT.

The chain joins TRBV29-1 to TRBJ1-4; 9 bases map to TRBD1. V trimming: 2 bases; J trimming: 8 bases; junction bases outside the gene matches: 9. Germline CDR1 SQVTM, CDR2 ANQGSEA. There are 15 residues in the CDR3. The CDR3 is CSVEKGQGLQEKLFF. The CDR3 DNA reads TGCAGCGTTGAAAAGGGACAGGGTCTACAAGAAAAACTGTTTTTT.

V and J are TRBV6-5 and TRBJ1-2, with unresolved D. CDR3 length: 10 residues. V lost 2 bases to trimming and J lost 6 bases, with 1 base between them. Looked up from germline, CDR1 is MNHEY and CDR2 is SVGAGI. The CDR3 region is CASSYDGYTF. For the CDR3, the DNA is TGTGCCAGCAGTTACGATGGCTACACCTTC.

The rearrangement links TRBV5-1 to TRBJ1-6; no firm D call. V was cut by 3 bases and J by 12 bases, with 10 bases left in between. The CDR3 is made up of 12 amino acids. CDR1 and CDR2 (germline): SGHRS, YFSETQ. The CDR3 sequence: CASSSLSEPLHF. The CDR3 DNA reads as TGCGCCAGCAGCTCCCTATCCGAACCCCTCCACTTT.

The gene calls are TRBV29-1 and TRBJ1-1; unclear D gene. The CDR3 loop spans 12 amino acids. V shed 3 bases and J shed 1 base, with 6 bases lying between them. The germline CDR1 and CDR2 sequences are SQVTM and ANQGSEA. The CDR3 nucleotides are TGCAGCGTTGAGGGTTCGAACACTGAAGCTTTCTTT. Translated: CSVEGSNTEAFF.

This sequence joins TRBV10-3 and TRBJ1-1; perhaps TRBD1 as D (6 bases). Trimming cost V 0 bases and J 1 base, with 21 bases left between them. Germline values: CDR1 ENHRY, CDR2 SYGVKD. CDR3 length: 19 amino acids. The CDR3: CAISESARGARDKNTEAFF. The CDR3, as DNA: TGTGCCATCAGTGAGTCTGCTCGGGGGGCGCGTGATAAGAACACTGAAGCTTTCTTT.

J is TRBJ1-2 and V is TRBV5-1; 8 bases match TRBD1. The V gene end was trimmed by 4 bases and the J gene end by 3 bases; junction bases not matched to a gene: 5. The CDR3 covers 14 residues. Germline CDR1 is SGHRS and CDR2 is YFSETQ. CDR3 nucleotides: TGCGCCAGCAGCCAATCGACAGGGGACTATGGCTACACCTTC. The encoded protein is CASSQSTGDYGYTF.

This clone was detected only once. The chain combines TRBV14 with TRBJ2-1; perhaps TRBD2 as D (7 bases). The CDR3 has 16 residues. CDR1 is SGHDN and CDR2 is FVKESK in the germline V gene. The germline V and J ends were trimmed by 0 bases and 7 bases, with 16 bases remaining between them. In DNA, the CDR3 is TGTGCCAGCAGCCAAGATTTGGGTCGGGGGGCTAATGAGCAGTTCTTC. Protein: CASSQDLGRGANEQFF.

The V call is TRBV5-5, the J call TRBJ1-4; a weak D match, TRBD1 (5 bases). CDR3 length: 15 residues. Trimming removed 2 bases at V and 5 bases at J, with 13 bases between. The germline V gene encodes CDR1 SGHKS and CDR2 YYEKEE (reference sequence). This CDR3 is CASSFSGRQNEKLFF. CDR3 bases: TGTGCCAGCAGCTTTTCAGGGCGTCAAAATGAAAAACTGTTTTTT.

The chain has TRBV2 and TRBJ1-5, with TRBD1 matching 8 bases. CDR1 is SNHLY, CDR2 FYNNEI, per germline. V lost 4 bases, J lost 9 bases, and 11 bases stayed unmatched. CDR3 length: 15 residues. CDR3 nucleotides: TGTGCCAGCAGTGCTCCCGGACAGGGAATGAGGCCCCAGCATTTT. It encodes CASSAPGQGMRPQHF.

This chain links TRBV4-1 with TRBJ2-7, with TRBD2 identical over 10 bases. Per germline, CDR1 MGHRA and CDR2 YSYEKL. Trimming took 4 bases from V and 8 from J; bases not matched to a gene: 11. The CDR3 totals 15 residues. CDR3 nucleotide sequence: TGCGCCAGCAGCCCCCCCCTAGCGGGGGCCGTGAAGCAGTACTTC. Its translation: CASSPPLAGAVKQYF.

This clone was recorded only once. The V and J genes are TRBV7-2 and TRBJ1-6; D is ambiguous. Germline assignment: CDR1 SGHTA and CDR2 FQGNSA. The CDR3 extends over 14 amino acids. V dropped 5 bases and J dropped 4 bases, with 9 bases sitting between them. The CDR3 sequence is CASSARTYNSPLHF. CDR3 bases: TGTGCCAGCAGCGCACGGACTTATAATTCACCCCTCCACTTT.

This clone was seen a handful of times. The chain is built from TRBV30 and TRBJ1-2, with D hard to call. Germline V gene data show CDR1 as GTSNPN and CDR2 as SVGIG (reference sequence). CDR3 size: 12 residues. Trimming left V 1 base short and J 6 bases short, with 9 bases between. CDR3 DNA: TGTGCCTGGAGTGCGAGACGGGATGGCTACACCTTC. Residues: CAWSARRDGYTF.

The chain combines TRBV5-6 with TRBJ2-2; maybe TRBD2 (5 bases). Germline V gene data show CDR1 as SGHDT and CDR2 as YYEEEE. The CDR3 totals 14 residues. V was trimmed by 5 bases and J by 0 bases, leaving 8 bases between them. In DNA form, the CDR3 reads TGTGCCAGCAGGAATAGCGCGAACACCGGGGAGCTGTTTTTT. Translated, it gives CASRNSANTGELFF.

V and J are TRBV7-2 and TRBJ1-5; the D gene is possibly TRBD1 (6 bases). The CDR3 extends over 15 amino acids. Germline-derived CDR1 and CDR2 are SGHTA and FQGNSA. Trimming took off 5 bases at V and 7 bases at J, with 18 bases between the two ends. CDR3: CASSPTPGRGQPQHF. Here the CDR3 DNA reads TGTGCCAGCAGCCCTACCCCGGGCAGGGGCCAGCCCCAGCATTTT.

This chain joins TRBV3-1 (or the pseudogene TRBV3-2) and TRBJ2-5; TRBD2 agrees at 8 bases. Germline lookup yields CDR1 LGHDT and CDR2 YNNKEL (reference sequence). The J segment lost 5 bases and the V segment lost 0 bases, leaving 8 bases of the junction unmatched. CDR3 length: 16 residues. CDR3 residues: CASSQDRWTSIETQYF. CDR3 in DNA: TGTGCCAGCAGCCAAGATAGATGGACTAGCATCGAGACCCAGTACTTC.

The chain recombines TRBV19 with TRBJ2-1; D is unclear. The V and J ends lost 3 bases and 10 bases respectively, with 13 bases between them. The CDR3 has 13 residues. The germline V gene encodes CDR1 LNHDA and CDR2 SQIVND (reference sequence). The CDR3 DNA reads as TGTGCCAGTAGTATCCTAGACCATCGGGAGCAGTTCTTC. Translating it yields CASSILDHREQFF. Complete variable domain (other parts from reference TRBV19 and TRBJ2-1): DGGITQSPKYLFRKEGQNVTLSCEQNLNHDAMYWYRQDPGQGLRLIYYSQIVNDFQKGDIAEGYSVSREKKESFPLTVTSAQKNPTAFYLCASSILDHREQFFGPGTRLTVL.

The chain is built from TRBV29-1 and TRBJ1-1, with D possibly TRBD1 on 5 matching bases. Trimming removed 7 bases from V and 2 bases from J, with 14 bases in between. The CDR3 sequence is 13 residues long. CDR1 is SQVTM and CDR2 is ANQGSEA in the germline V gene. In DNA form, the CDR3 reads TGCAGCGGGGACCGTTTGGGTAACACTGAAGCTTTCTTT. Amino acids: CSGDRLGNTEAFF.

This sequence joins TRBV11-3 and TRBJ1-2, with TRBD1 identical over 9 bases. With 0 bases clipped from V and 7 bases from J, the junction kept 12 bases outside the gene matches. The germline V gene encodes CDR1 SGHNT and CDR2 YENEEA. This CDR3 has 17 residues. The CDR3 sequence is CASSLDLYRQGEVGYTF. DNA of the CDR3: TGTGCCAGCAGCTTAGATCTATATCGACAGGGGGAGGTTGGCTACACCTTC.

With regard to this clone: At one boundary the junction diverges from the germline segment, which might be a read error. The CDR3 nucleotides read TGTGCCAGCAGCTTGGGGATCGGCGGGAGCACCGATACGCAGTATTTT. Translated: CASSLGIGGSTDTQYF. This chain uses TRBV5-6 with TRBJ2-3; the match to TRBD2 covers 7 bases. Per germline, CDR1 SGHDT and CDR2 YYEEEE. The CDR3 is 16 amino acids. The whole variable domain, filled in from reference TRBV5-6 and TRBJ2-3, reads DAGVTQSPTHLIKTRGQQVTLRCSPKSGHDTVSWYQQALGQGPQFIFQYYEEEERQRGNFPDRFSGHQFPNYSSELNVNALLLGDSALYLCASSLGIGGSTDTQYFGPGTRLTVL.

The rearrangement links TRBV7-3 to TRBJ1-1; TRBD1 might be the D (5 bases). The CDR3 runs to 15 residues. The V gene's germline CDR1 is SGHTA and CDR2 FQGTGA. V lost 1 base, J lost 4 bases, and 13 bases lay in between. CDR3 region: CASSLNKGLGTEAFF. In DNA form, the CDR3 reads TGTGCCAGCAGCTTAAATAAGGGGCTTGGCACTGAAGCTTTCTTT.

The CDR3: CASSGRRGSSYNSPLHF. The CDR3 bases are TGTGCCAGCAGTGGACGGAGGGGGAGCTCCTATAATTCACCCCTCCACTTT. The gene calls are TRBV6-1 and TRBJ1-6; D is possibly TRBD1 (6 bases). Trimming took 4 bases from V and 0 from J, leaving 13 bases between them. The germline V gene encodes CDR1 MNHNS and CDR2 SASEGT. The CDR3 extends over 17 amino acids.

The CDR3 bases are TGTGCCAGCAGCTTGGCTCAGCGGTACCAAGAGACCCAGTACTTC. This sequence encodes CASSLAQRYQETQYF. The V call is TRBV5-5, the J call TRBJ2-5; a possible D gene is TRBD2 (5 bases). CDR1 is SGHKS and CDR2 is YYEKEE in the germline V gene (reference sequence). V lost 0 bases to trimming and J lost 0 bases, with 9 bases between them. This CDR3 is 15 amino acids long. The full variable domain, its missing parts supplied by reference TRBV5-5 and TRBJ2-5, is DAGVTQSPTHLIKTRGQQVTLRCSPISGHKSVSWYQQVLGQGPQFIFQYYEKEERGRGNFPDRFSARQFPNYSSELNVNALLLGDSALYLCASSLAQRYQETQYFGPGTRLLVL.